This entry describes one T cell receptor beta chain. The CDR3 is 13 residues long. Germline V gene sequence: CDR1 MNHEY, CDR2 SVGAGI. Trimming stripped 4 bases from V and 4 bases from J, with 9 bases between. The sample originates from a study of Ad26.COV2.S vaccination and SARS-CoV-2 variants. The wider study: Sample donor was a member of the COV1001 Ad26.COV2.S trial arm. Intramuscular Ad26.COV2.S at 5x10^10 or 1x10^11 viral particles.

This sample's treatment: around 19 received Ad26.COV2.S at low or high dose, single or two shots; about five received placebo; per-sample allocation not given. Collection of samples fell on day 63 after the first vaccine or placebo injection. An Ad26 vector carrying the Wuhan-strain SARS-CoV-2 spike served as the vaccine. Clones were read by immunoSEQ multiplex PCR, and TCRdb kept only the in-frame ones, dropping some. The data show some 350,000 clones, 85% to 90% seen once. The source of this sequence is a person between 18 and 60 years old who received the Ad26.COV2.S COVID-19 vaccine or a placebo. The V and J genes are TRBV6-5 and TRBJ2-3; the D is unclear. The sequences come from peripheral blood, collected in a trial of Ad26.COV2.S vaccine versus placebo. CDR3 DNA sequence: TGTGCCAGCAGTTTTAGGGTGGCAGATACGCAGTATTTT. It specifies CASSFRVADTQYF.